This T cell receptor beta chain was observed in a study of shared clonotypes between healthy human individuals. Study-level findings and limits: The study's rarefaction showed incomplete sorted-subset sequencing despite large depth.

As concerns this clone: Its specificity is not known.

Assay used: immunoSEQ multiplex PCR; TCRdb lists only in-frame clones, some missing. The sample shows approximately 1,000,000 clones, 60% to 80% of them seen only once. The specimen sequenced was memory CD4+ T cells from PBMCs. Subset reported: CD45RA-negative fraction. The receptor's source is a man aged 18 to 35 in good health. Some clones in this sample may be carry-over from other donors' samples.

The chain's CDR3 is CSVMAGGPDTQYF. CDR3 bases: TGCAGCGTTATGGCGGGAGGCCCAGATACGCAGTATTTT. This chain uses TRBV29-1 with TRBJ2-3; 8 positions match TRBD2. The junction had 5 bases not matched to a gene; V was cut back by 5 bases and J by 4 bases. Germline loops: CDR1 SQVTM, CDR2 ANQGSEA. The CDR3 is made up of 13 amino acids.